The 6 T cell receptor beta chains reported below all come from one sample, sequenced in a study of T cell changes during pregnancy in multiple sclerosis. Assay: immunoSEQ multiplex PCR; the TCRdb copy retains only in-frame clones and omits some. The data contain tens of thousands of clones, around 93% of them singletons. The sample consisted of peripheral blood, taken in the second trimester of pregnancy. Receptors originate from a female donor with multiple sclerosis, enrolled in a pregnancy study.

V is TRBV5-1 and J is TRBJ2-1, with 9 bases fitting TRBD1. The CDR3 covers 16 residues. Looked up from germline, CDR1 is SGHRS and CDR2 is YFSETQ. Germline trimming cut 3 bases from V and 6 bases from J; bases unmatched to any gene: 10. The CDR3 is CASSSTGQGSVNEQFF. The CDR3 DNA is TGCGCCAGCAGCTCGACAGGACAGGGGAGTGTCAATGAGCAGTTCTTC.

The CDR3 sequence is CASSPGLIQYF. The DNA for the CDR3 is TGTGCCAGCAGCCCCGGACTTATCCAGTACTTC. The chain joins TRBV7-2 to TRBJ2-5; possible D gene TRBD2, 5 bases. V was trimmed by 5 bases and J by 10 bases, leaving 11 bases between them. Germline V gene sequence: CDR1 SGHTA, CDR2 FQGNSA. The CDR3 is 11 amino acids.

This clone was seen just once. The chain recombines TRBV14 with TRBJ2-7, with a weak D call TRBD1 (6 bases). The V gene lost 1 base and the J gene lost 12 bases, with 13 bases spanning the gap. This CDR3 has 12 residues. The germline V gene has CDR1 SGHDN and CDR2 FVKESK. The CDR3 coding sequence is TGTGCCAGCAGCCAAGGGGGGCTTAGTAGGTACTTC. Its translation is CASSQGGLSRYF.

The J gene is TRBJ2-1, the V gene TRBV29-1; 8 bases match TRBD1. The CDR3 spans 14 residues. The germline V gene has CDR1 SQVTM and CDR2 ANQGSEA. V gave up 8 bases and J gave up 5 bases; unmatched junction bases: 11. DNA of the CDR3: TGCAGCACCTCGACAGGGGCCCGCAACAATGAGCAGTTCTTC. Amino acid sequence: CSTSTGARNNEQFF.

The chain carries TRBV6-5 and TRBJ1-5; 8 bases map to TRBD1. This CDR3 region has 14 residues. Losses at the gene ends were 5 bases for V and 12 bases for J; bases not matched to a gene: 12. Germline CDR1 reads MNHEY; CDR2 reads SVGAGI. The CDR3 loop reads CASSPGAGGLSQHF. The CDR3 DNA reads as TGTGCCAGCAGTCCCGGGGCAGGGGGCCTAAGCCAGCATTTT.

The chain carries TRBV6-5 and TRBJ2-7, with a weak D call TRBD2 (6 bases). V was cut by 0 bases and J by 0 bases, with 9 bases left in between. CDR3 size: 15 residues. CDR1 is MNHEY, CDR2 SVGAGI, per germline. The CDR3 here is CASSYSGTGSYEQYF. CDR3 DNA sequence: TGTGCCAGCAGTTACTCCGGGACTGGCTCCTACGAGCAGTACTTC.